This T cell receptor beta chain was observed in a study of Ad26.COV2.S vaccination and SARS-CoV-2 variants. Treatment given: 19 received Ad26.COV2.S at low or high dose, single or two shots; 5 received placebo; per-sample allocation not given. Specimens were obtained on day 63 following the first vaccine or placebo injection. Germline CDR1 reads SGHRS; CDR2 reads YFSETQ. The CDR3 consists of 15 residues. Trimming left V 1 base short and J 0 bases short, with 7 bases between. As regards this clone: What it binds is unknown.

The study, taken as a whole, reports: Among vaccine recipients, spike-specific TCR breadth exceeded that of placebo recipients. Whether participants received vaccine or placebo, their non-spike TCR breadth was similar.

Clones were sequenced by immunoSEQ multiplex PCR, and TCRdb holds only the in-frame ones, with some missing. This sample yields hundreds of thousands of clones, of which around 92% are seen a single time; approximately 1.5% belongs to the top ten. The material was peripheral blood, obtained in a trial of Ad26.COV2.S vaccine versus placebo. This TCR was recovered from a person aged 18 to 59 who received the Ad26.COV2.S COVID-19 vaccine or a placebo. The chain joins TRBV5-1 to TRBJ2-2; D is uncertain. Here the CDR3 DNA reads TGCGCCAGCAGCTTGAGTACGGCGAACACCGGGGAGCTGTTTTTT. Translating gives CASSLSTANTGELFF.